The clone carrying this TCR beta chain showed up just once. CDR1 and CDR2 from the germline V gene are DFQATT and SNEGSKA (reference sequence). The CDR3 is made up of 11 amino acids. V lost 6 bases and J lost 5, with 8 bases in between. Under the authors' procedure: Researchers report that nucleated cell counts were estimated from reference gene primer amplification. Produced via immunoSEQ multiplex PCR; TCRdb's table is partial and in-frame only. V and J calls and clone size are given by that table; D and trimming were obtained from the DNA. There are 200,000 to 300,000 clones in the sample; approximately 89% occur only once, and 1% to 1.5% lies in the top ten. These data originate in a study of blood T cell repertoires in COVID-19. Study overall: The United States, Italy and Spain were the sources of the acute and convalescent COVID-19 samples.

Participants, about 18 to 100 years old, spanned about two dozen US areas. The chain uses TRBV20-1 and TRBJ2-1; D is ambiguous. This clonotype originated in a woman aged 35 to 49 with acute COVID-19. The source material was PBMCs or T cells enriched from blood (not recorded which). CDR3 protein: CSALRDNEQFF. The CDR3 DNA follows: TGCAGTGCCCTCCGGGACAATGAGCAGTTCTTC.